A selection of T cell receptor beta chains follows, all from one sample in a study of CXCR3 chemokines and chemotherapy response in bladder cancer. One entry per CDR3 protein, called by TCRdb with MiXCR from the PCR reads. The table has approximately 3,000 distinct CDR3 sequences, under 20% seen once. The specimen was taken from a patient whose treatment included neoadjuvant chemotherapy. These receptors were obtained from a human donor with bladder cancer that did not respond to neoadjuvant chemotherapy. Each CDR3 is given with its conserved first and last residue. A D gene is named only where the DNA matches it firmly. Clone size is given for some rows only: seen once, a few or many times, or a class if the clone is expanded.

j_call: TRBJ1-4; v_call: TRBV6-6; cdr3_length: 14; clone_size: medium-sized; d_call: NA; cdr3_nt: TGTGCCAGCAAGAGGACAGCAACTAATGAAAAACTGTTTTTT; cdr3_aa: CASKRTATNEKLFF
j_call: TRBJ1-2; v_call: TRBV20-1; cdr3_length: 17; clone_size: many; d_call: NA; cdr3_nt: TGCAGTGCTAGAGAGATTAGAAGAGTCGGGGGCCATAGTGGCTACACCTTC; cdr3_aa: CSAREIRRVGGHSGYTF
j_call: TRBJ2-6; v_call: TRBV25-1; cdr3_length: 16; clone_size: many; d_call: NA; cdr3_nt: TGTGCCAGCAGTGAATTGGGGCAGTCTGGGGCCAACGTCCTGACTTTC; cdr3_aa: CASSELGQSGANVLTF
j_call: TRBJ2-2; v_call: TRBV19; cdr3_length: 16; clone_size: medium-sized; d_call: TRBD2; cdr3_nt: TGTGCCAGTAGCAATCGACTAGCGGGGGGAACCGGGGAGCTGTTTTTT; cdr3_aa: CASSNRLAGGTGELFF
j_call: TRBJ2-3; v_call: TRBV9; cdr3_length: 14; clone_size: few; d_call: TRBD2; cdr3_nt: TGTGCCAGCAGCTATGCGGGGGGAAGAGATACGCAGTATTTT; cdr3_aa: CASSYAGGRDTQYF
j_call: TRBJ1-2; v_call: TRBV12-3/TRBV12-4; cdr3_length: 12; clone_size: many; d_call: NA; cdr3_nt: TGTGCCAGCAGTTTCTCGGGTCATGGCTACACCTTC; cdr3_aa: CASSFSGHGYTF
j_call: TRBJ1-3; v_call: TRBV5-4; cdr3_length: 16; clone_size: many; d_call: NA; cdr3_nt: TGTGCCAGCAGCCGCACAGGGAGGGTCTCTGGAAACACCATATATTTT; cdr3_aa: CASSRTGRVSGNTIYF
j_call: TRBJ2-7; v_call: TRBV6-5; cdr3_length: 13; clone_size: medium-sized; d_call: NA; cdr3_nt: TGTGCCAGCAGTTACGACAGAACCTACGAGCAGTACTTC; cdr3_aa: CASSYDRTYEQYF
j_call: TRBJ1-1; v_call: TRBV25-1; cdr3_length: 13; clone_size: few; d_call: NA; cdr3_nt: TGTGCCAGCAGTGAATCCCGGACGGCTGAAGCTTTCTTT; cdr3_aa: CASSESRTAEAFF
j_call: TRBJ1-3; v_call: TRBV18; cdr3_length: 12; clone_size: many; d_call: NA; cdr3_nt: TGTGCCAGCTCACCGGACACCAACACCATATATTTT; cdr3_aa: CASSPDTNTIYF
j_call: TRBJ1-2; v_call: TRBV6-6; cdr3_length: 16; clone_size: NA; d_call: NA; cdr3_nt: TGTGCCAGCAGCTTAGACGCGACGGCCACTATCGGTGGCTACACCTTC; cdr3_aa: CASSLDATATIGGYTF
j_call: TRBJ1-2; v_call: TRBV12-5; cdr3_length: 14; clone_size: medium-sized; d_call: NA; cdr3_nt: TGTGCTAGTGGTTTGGGGAGTTCGAACTATGGCTACACCTTC; cdr3_aa: CASGLGSSNYGYTF
j_call: TRBJ1-4; v_call: TRBV20-1; cdr3_length: 14; clone_size: many; d_call: NA; cdr3_nt: TGCAGTGCTAAAGTAGCAGTGAAGAATGAAAAACTGTTTTTT; cdr3_aa: CSAKVAVKNEKLFF
j_call: TRBJ1-2; v_call: TRBV2; cdr3_length: 15; clone_size: many; d_call: TRBD1; cdr3_nt: TGTGCCAGCAGTGCTCGGACAGGAGACAACTATGGCTACACCTTC; cdr3_aa: CASSARTGDNYGYTF
j_call: TRBJ2-1; v_call: TRBV7-9; cdr3_length: 13; clone_size: medium-sized; d_call: NA; cdr3_nt: TGTGCCAGCAGCATAGAGGACTACAATGAGCAGTTCTTC; cdr3_aa: CASSIEDYNEQFF
j_call: TRBJ1-1; v_call: TRBV6-6; cdr3_length: 15; clone_size: large; d_call: TRBD1; cdr3_nt: TGTGCCAGCACCCGGACAGGGGGGGAGAACACTGAAGCTTTCTTT; cdr3_aa: CASTRTGGENTEAFF
j_call: TRBJ2-1; v_call: TRBV5-4; cdr3_length: 14; clone_size: medium-sized; d_call: TRBD2; cdr3_nt: TGTGCCAGCAGCTTGACTAGCGCCCACAATGAGCAGTTCTTC; cdr3_aa: CASSLTSAHNEQFF
j_call: TRBJ1-4; v_call: TRBV27; cdr3_length: 14; clone_size: medium-sized; d_call: NA; cdr3_nt: TGTGCCAGCAGTTTCGTAACAGGCGGTGGAAAACTGTTTTTT; cdr3_aa: CASSFVTGGGKLFF
j_call: TRBJ1-5; v_call: TRBV28; cdr3_length: 12; clone_size: NA; d_call: NA; cdr3_nt: TGTGCCAGCAGTCCCCCCCGAGGGCCCCAGCATTTT; cdr3_aa: CASSPPRGPQHF
j_call: TRBJ2-7; v_call: TRBV28; cdr3_length: 16; clone_size: many; d_call: NA; cdr3_nt: TGTGCCAGCAGTTCCGCCGCTAAAGGGGGAAGCGACGAGCAGTACTTC; cdr3_aa: CASSSAAKGGSDEQYF
j_call: TRBJ2-7; v_call: TRBV11-2; cdr3_length: 15; clone_size: many; d_call: NA; cdr3_nt: TGTGCCAGCAGCTTAGTCCCAGGGGCGGACTACGAGCAGTACTTC; cdr3_aa: CASSLVPGADYEQYF
j_call: TRBJ2-1; v_call: TRBV20-1; cdr3_length: 12; clone_size: many; d_call: NA; cdr3_nt: TGCAGTGCCAAGACAGTCTACAATGAGCAGTTCTTC; cdr3_aa: CSAKTVYNEQFF
j_call: TRBJ1-1; v_call: TRBV15; cdr3_length: 15; clone_size: medium-sized; d_call: TRBD1; cdr3_nt: TGTGCCACCAGCAGAGAGGCAGGGGGGGTGGCTGAAGCTTTCTTT; cdr3_aa: CATSREAGGVAEAFF
j_call: TRBJ1-2; v_call: TRBV7-9; cdr3_length: 14; clone_size: NA; d_call: NA; cdr3_nt: TGTGCCAGCAGCTTAGGTTCCACCCCTGATGGCTACACCTTC; cdr3_aa: CASSLGSTPDGYTF
j_call: TRBJ2-1; v_call: TRBV11-3; cdr3_length: 15; clone_size: NA; d_call: NA; cdr3_nt: TGTGCCAGCAGCTTAGTTTCTTCCAGCTACAATGAGCAGTTCTTC; cdr3_aa: CASSLVSSSYNEQFF
j_call: TRBJ2-3; v_call: TRBV4-1; cdr3_length: 16; clone_size: NA; d_call: NA; cdr3_nt: TGCGCCAGCAGCCAAGCCGGACAGCGTGGCACAGATACGCAGTATTTT; cdr3_aa: CASSQAGQRGTDTQYF
j_call: TRBJ2-3; v_call: TRBV6-5; cdr3_length: 22; clone_size: NA; d_call: NA; cdr3_nt: NA; cdr3_aa: CASSYVGDGYTFGSGTTDTQYF
j_call: TRBJ2-7; v_call: TRBV7-9; cdr3_length: 14; clone_size: large; d_call: TRBD1; cdr3_nt: TGTGCCAGCAGTATATCCGGGACAGGGGGCGAGCAGTACTTC; cdr3_aa: CASSISGTGGEQYF
j_call: TRBJ1-5; v_call: TRBV18; cdr3_length: 17; clone_size: medium-sized; d_call: TRBD1; cdr3_nt: TGTGCCAGCTCCCCAGACAGGGGGACATATAGCAATCAGCCCCAGCATTTT; cdr3_aa: CASSPDRGTYSNQPQHF
j_call: TRBJ1-4; v_call: TRBV11-2; cdr3_length: 13; clone_size: medium-sized; d_call: NA; cdr3_nt: TGTGCCAGCAGCATCGACAGTAATGAAAAACTGTTTTTT; cdr3_aa: CASSIDSNEKLFF
j_call: TRBJ2-5; v_call: TRBV11-2; cdr3_length: 12; clone_size: many; d_call: NA; cdr3_nt: TGTGCCAGCAGCTTGAACGCAGAGACCCAGTACTTC; cdr3_aa: CASSLNAETQYF
j_call: TRBJ2-3; v_call: TRBV6-1; cdr3_length: 16; clone_size: medium-sized; d_call: NA; cdr3_nt: TGTGCCAGCAGTGATGCTCGGCTGCCAGGGGTAGATACGCAGTATTTT; cdr3_aa: CASSDARLPGVDTQYF
j_call: TRBJ2-5; v_call: TRBV7-9; cdr3_length: 15; clone_size: many; d_call: TRBD1; cdr3_nt: TGTGCCAGCAGCTCCAGTCGGACAGGGGGAGAGACCCAGTACTTC; cdr3_aa: CASSSSRTGGETQYF
j_call: TRBJ2-3; v_call: TRBV20-1; cdr3_length: 16; clone_size: NA; d_call: TRBD2; cdr3_nt: TGCAGTGTCCTCCCCACGCTAGCGGGGGTAGCAGATACGCAGTATTTT; cdr3_aa: CSVLPTLAGVADTQYF
j_call: TRBJ2-4; v_call: TRBV6-5; cdr3_length: 16; clone_size: medium-sized; d_call: NA; cdr3_nt: TGTGCCAGCAGTTACTCAGGGGCCCTAGCCAAAAACATTCAGTACTTC; cdr3_aa: CASSYSGALAKNIQYF
j_call: TRBJ2-7; v_call: TRBV14; cdr3_length: 14; clone_size: few; d_call: TRBD1; cdr3_nt: TGTGCCAGCTGTGAACGGACAGGGTGGTGCGAGCAGTACTTC; cdr3_aa: CASCERTGWCEQYF
j_call: TRBJ1-1; v_call: TRBV13; cdr3_length: 13; clone_size: few; d_call: NA; cdr3_nt: TGTGCCAGCCCCCAGGGTAGGAACACTGAAGCTTTCTTT; cdr3_aa: CASPQGRNTEAFF
j_call: TRBJ1-2; v_call: TRBV7-3; cdr3_length: 14; clone_size: many; d_call: NA; cdr3_nt: TGTGCCAGCAGCTTAGGGCCCGACAGGCAACGCTACACCTTC; cdr3_aa: CASSLGPDRQRYTF
j_call: TRBJ1-3; v_call: TRBV12-3/TRBV12-4; cdr3_length: 13; clone_size: many; d_call: NA; cdr3_nt: TGTGCCAGCAGTTTTCCCGGGGTTAACACCATATATTTT; cdr3_aa: CASSFPGVNTIYF
j_call: TRBJ1-1; v_call: TRBV12-3/TRBV12-4; cdr3_length: 13; clone_size: many; d_call: NA; cdr3_nt: TGTGCCAGCAGCCTGGGGTCGAACACTGAAGCTTTCTTT; cdr3_aa: CASSLGSNTEAFF
j_call: TRBJ2-3; v_call: TRBV29-1; cdr3_length: 10; clone_size: large; d_call: NA; cdr3_nt: TGCAGCCCTTGCACAGATACGCAGTATTTT; cdr3_aa: CSPCTDTQYF
j_call: TRBJ2-1; v_call: TRBV6-2/TRBV6-3; cdr3_length: 15; clone_size: large; d_call: TRBD2; cdr3_nt: TGTGCCAGCAGTGCCAGCGGGGGGGCCTTAAATGAGCAGTTCTTC; cdr3_aa: CASSASGGALNEQFF
j_call: TRBJ1-3; v_call: TRBV10-3; cdr3_length: 11; clone_size: medium-sized; d_call: NA; cdr3_nt: TGTGCCATCAGTGGCGGGGACACCATATATTTT; cdr3_aa: CAISGGDTIYF
j_call: TRBJ2-1; v_call: TRBV6-2/TRBV6-3; cdr3_length: 15; clone_size: NA; d_call: TRBD2; cdr3_nt: TGTGCCTCCCGTGGGCGGGGGGCCTACTACAATGAGCAGTTCTTC; cdr3_aa: CASRGRGAYYNEQFF
j_call: TRBJ1-4; v_call: TRBV28; cdr3_length: 16; clone_size: medium-sized; d_call: TRBD1; cdr3_nt: TGTGCCAGCAGTCAAGCCGGGGACAGGGGTTTCGGAAAACTGTTTTTT; cdr3_aa: CASSQAGDRGFGKLFF
j_call: TRBJ2-7; v_call: TRBV23-1; cdr3_length: 10; clone_size: NA; d_call: TRBD1; cdr3_nt: TGCGCCAGTGCCTGGGGACAGGGGGAGTTC; cdr3_aa: CASAWGQGEF
j_call: TRBJ1-6; v_call: TRBV28; cdr3_length: 12; clone_size: many; d_call: NA; cdr3_nt: TGTGCCAGCCTGACAGCTTTTTCACCCCTCCACTTT; cdr3_aa: CASLTAFSPLHF
j_call: TRBJ1-1; v_call: TRBV20-1; cdr3_length: 13; clone_size: few; d_call: TRBD1; cdr3_nt: TGCAGTGCTAGTACAGGGGCGAGAGCTGAAGCTTTCTTT; cdr3_aa: CSASTGARAEAFF
j_call: TRBJ2-2; v_call: TRBV28; cdr3_length: 14; clone_size: many; d_call: NA; cdr3_nt: TGTGCCACCTCAGATGGGGGGTGGACCGGGGAGCTGTTTTTT; cdr3_aa: CATSDGGWTGELFF
j_call: TRBJ2-3; v_call: TRBV5-4; cdr3_length: 14; clone_size: medium-sized; d_call: NA; cdr3_nt: TGTGCCAGCAGCTTGGAGGGCCGCACAGATACGCAGTATTTT; cdr3_aa: CASSLEGRTDTQYF
j_call: TRBJ2-3; v_call: TRBV6-6; cdr3_length: 18; clone_size: many; d_call: TRBD2; cdr3_nt: TGTGCCAGCAGGCTTACTAGCGGGGGGGGGATTCGCACAGATACGCAGTATTTT; cdr3_aa: CASRLTSGGGIRTDTQYF
j_call: TRBJ1-1; v_call: TRBV7-9; cdr3_length: 14; clone_size: many; d_call: NA; cdr3_nt: TGTGCCAGCAGCTTAGAGGCAGTGGCTTCTGAAGCTTTCTTT; cdr3_aa: CASSLEAVASEAFF
j_call: TRBJ1-1; v_call: TRBV29-1; cdr3_length: 16; clone_size: medium-sized; d_call: TRBD1; cdr3_nt: TGCAGCGTTACCTTGAAGCAAACAGGGGTGAACACTGAAGCTTTCTTT; cdr3_aa: CSVTLKQTGVNTEAFF
j_call: TRBJ2-1; v_call: TRBV29-1; cdr3_length: 15; clone_size: medium-sized; d_call: NA; cdr3_nt: TGCAGCGTTTCAGCAGGGGGGGTAGCTGGCTATGAGCAGTTCTTC; cdr3_aa: CSVSAGGVAGYEQFF